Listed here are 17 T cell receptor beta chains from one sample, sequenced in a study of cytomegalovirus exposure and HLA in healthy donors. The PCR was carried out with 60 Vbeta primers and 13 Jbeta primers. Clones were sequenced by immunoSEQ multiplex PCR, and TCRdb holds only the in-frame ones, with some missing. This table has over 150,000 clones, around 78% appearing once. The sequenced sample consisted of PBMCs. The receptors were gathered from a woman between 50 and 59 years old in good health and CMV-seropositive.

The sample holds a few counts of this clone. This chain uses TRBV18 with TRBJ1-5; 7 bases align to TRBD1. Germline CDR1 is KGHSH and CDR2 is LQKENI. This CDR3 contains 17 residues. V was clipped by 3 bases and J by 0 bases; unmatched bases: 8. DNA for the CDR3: TGTGCCAGCTCACCCCGAGGCAGGGGGGTTAGCAATCAGCCCCAGCATTTT. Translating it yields CASSPRGRGVSNQPQHF.

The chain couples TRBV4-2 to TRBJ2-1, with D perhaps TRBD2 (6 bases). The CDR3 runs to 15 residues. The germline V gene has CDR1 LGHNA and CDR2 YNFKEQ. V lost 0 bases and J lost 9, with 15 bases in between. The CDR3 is CASSQELAVTSEQFF. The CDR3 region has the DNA TGTGCCAGCAGCCAAGAGTTAGCGGTAACGTCTGAGCAGTTCTTC.

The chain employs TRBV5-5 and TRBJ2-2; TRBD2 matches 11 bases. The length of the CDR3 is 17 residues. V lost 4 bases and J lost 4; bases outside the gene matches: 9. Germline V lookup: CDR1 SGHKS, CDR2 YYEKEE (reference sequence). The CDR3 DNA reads TGTGCCAGCAGCCTGGGACTAGCGGTCCGGACCACCGGGGAGCTGTTTTTT. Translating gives CASSLGLAVRTTGELFF.

CDR3 protein: CASSVAGGLRNEQFF. The DNA for the CDR3 is TGTGCCAGCAGTGTAGCGGGGGGCCTGAGGAATGAGCAGTTCTTC. The J gene is TRBJ2-1, the V gene TRBV25-1; 10 nucleotides match TRBD2. CDR3 length: 15 residues. Germline V lookup: CDR1 MGHDK, CDR2 SYGVNS. V dropped 4 bases and J dropped 7; count of bases not matched to a gene: 7.

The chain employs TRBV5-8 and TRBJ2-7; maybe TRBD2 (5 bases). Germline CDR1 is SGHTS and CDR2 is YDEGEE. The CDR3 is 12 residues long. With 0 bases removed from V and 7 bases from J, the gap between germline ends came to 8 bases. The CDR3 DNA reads TGTGCCAGCAGCTTGGCTTCGGGGGAGCAGTACTTC. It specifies CASSLASGEQYF. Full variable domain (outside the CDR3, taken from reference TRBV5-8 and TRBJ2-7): EAGVTQSPTHLIKTRGQQATLRCSPISGHTSVYWYQQALGLGLQFLLWYDEGEERNRGNFPPRFSGRQFPNYSSELNVNALELEDSALYLCASSLASGEQYFGPGTRLTVT.

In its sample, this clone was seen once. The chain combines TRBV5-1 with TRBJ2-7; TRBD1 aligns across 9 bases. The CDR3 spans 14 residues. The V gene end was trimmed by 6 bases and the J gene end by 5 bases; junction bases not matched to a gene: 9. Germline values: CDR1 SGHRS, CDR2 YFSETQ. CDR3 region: CASTAGTGLDEQYF. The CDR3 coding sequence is TGCGCCAGCACAGCCGGGACAGGGCTCGACGAGCAGTACTTC.

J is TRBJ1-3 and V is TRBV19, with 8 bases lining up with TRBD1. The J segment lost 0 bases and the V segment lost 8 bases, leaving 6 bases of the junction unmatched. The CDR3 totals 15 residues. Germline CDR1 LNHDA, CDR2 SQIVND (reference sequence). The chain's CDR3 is CASGDRRHSGNTIYF. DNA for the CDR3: TGTGCCAGTGGGGACAGGCGGCACTCTGGAAACACCATATATTTT.

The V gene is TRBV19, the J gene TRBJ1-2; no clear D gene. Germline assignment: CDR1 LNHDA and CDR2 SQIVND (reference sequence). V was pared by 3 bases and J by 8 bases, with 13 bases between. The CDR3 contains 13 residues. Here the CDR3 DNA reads TGTGCCAGTAGTATGGATGGGCCAGTAGGCTACACCTTC. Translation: CASSMDGPVGYTF.

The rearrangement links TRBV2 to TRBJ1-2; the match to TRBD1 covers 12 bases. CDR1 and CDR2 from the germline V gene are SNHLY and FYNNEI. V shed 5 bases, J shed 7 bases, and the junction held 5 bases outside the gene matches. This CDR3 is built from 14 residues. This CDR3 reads CASSPGTGGAGYTF. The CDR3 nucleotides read TGTGCCAGCAGTCCTGGGACAGGGGGCGCTGGCTACACCTTC.

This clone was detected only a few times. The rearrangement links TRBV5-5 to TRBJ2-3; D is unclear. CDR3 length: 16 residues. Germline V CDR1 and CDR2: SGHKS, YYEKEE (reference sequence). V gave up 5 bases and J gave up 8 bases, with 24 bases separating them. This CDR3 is CASRERKPSTHVTQYF. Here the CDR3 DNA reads TGTGCCAGCAGAGAGAGGAAGCCCTCCACCCACGTTACGCAGTATTTT.

The CDR3 loop reads CATTIAGGQETQYF. In DNA, the CDR3 is TGCGCCACTACGATAGCGGGGGGCCAAGAGACCCAGTACTTC. The V and J genes are TRBV5-1 and TRBJ2-5; 10 positions agree with TRBD2. Germline lookup yields CDR1 SGHRS and CDR2 YFSETQ. V gave up 9 bases and J gave up 1 base; unmatched junction bases: 6. CDR3 size: 14 residues.

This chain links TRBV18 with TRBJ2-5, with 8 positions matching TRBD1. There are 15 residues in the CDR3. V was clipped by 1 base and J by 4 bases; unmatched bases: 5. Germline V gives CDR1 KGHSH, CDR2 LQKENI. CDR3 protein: CASSPRTGIGETQYF. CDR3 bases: TGTGCCAGCTCACCACGGACAGGGATCGGAGAGACCCAGTACTTC. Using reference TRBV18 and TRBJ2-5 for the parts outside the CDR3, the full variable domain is NAGVMQNPRHLVRRRGQEARLRCSPMKGHSHVYWYRQLPEEGLKFMVYLQKENIIDESGMPKERFSAEFPKEGPSILRIQQVVRGDSAAYFCASSPRTGIGETQYFGPGTRLLVL.

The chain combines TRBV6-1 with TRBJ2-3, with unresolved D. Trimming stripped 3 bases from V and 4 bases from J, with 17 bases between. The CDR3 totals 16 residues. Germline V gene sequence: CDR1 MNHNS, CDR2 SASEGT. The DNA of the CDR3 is TGTGCCAGCAGTGATAATTCCCTTATATTATCAGATACGCAGTATTTT. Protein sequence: CASSDNSLILSDTQYF.

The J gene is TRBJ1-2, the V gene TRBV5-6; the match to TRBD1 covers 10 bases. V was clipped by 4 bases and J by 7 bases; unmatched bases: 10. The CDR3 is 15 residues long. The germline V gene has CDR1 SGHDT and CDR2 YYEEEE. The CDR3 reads CASSGPGQGIGGYTF. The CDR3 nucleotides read TGTGCCAGCAGCGGACCGGGACAGGGGATCGGTGGCTACACCTTC. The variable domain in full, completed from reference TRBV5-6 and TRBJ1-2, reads DAGVTQSPTHLIKTRGQQVTLRCSPKSGHDTVSWYQQALGQGPQFIFQYYEEEERQRGNFPDRFSGHQFPNYSSELNVNALLLGDSALYLCASSGPGQGIGGYTFGSGTRLTVV.

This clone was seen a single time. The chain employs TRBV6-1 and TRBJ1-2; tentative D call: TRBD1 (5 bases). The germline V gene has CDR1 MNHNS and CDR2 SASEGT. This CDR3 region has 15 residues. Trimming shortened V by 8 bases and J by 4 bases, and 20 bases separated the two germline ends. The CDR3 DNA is TGTGCCAGCGGGCAACAGGTTACGGGCGCCTATGGCTACACCTTC. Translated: CASGQQVTGAYGYTF.

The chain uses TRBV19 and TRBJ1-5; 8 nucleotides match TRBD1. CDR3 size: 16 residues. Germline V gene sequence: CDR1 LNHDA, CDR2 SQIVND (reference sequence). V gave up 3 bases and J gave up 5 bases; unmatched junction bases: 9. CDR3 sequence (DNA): TGTGCCAGTAGTATGCGGACAGGGTCGTCGTATCAGCCCCAGCATTTT. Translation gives CASSMRTGSSYQPQHF. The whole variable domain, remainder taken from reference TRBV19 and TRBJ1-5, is DGGITQSPKYLFRKEGQNVTLSCEQNLNHDAMYWYRQDPGQGLRLIYYSQIVNDFQKGDIAEGYSVSREKKESFPLTVTSAQKNPTAFYLCASSMRTGSSYQPQHFGDGTRLSIL.

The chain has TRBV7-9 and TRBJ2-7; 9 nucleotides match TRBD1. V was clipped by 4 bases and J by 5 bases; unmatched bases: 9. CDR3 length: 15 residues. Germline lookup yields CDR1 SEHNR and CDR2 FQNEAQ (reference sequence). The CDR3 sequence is CASSSSQGANDEQYF. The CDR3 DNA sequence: TGTGCCAGCAGCTCATCACAGGGGGCTAACGACGAGCAGTACTTC.